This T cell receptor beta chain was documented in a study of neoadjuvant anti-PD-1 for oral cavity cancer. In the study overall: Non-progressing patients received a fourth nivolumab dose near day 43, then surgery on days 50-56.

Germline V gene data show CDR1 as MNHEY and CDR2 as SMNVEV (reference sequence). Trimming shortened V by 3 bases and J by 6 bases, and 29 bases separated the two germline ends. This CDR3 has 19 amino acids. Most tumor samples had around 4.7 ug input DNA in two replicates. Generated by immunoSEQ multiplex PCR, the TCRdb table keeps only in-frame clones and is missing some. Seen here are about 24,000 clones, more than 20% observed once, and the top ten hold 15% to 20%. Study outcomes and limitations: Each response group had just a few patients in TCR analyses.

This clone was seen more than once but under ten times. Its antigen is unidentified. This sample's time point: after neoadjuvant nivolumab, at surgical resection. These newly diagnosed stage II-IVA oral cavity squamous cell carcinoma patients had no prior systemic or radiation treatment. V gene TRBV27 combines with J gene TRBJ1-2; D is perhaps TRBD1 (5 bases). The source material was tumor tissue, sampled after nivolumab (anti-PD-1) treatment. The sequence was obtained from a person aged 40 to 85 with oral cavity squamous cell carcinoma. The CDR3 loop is CASSFSGWPRGLKFDGYTF. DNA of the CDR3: TGTGCCAGCAGTTTTTCGGGATGGCCTAGGGGTCTTAAGTTCGATGGCTACACCTTC.